This T cell receptor (beta chain) was profiled in a study of Graves' ophthalmopathy and Graves' hyperthyroidism. Study as a whole: Where ophthalmopathy was absent within 18 months of follow-up, hyperthyroidism was stable.

Clinical symptoms and serum thyroxine were used for diagnosis; TRAb, thyroid ultrasound and orbital computed tomography were also relied on. The germline V gene has CDR1 DFQATT and CDR2 SNEGSKA (reference sequence). CDR3 length: 15 amino acids. V was shortened by 0 bases and J by 5 bases, with 15 bases between the two germline ends. This clonotype was seen more than once but under ten times. CDR3 regions of TCR beta were amplified from RNA transcripts. First-round RT-PCR employed HTBI primers, with a second-round multiplex PCR after it. One entry per CDR3 protein results from TCRdb running MiXCR on the multiplex PCR reads. The table lists a few hundred thousand distinct CDR3 sequences, about two fifths of them singletons.

The receptor was derived from an adult man with Graves' hyperthyroidism. The sequenced sample consisted of peripheral blood or thyroid tissue (not recorded which). This sequence joins TRBV20-1 and TRBJ2-3; either TRBD1 or TRBD2 may fit D (5 bases each). The CDR3 is CSARDMGEYGDTQYF. The DNA of the CDR3 is TGCAGTGCTAGAGATATGGGGGAGTACGGAGATACGCAGTATTTT.